The 30 T cell receptor beta chains below come from one sample, sequenced in a study of OX40 agonist ivuxolimab in advanced cancers. Assay: immunoSEQ multiplex PCR; the TCRdb copy retains only in-frame clones and omits some. The sample contains about 81,000 clones, 93% of which appear only once. Here the sequenced sample was CD4+ or CD8+ T cells sorted from blood, taken in a trial of the OX40 agonist ivuxolimab. The source of these receptors is an adult with an advanced solid tumor such as melanoma, head and neck, liver or kidney cancer.

For this clone: Additional DNA sequences in this sample encode the identical CDR3. V gene TRBV4-3 combines with J gene TRBJ1-3; D remains unclear. Germline CDR1 and CDR2: LGHNA and YSLEER. The ends were cut back, 0 bases at V and 4 bases at J, with 10 bases in the middle. The CDR3 length is 15 residues. In nucleotides, the CDR3 is TGCGCCAGCAGCCAAGACGGGTCGTCAGGAAACACCATATATTTT. As protein: CASSQDGSSGNTIYF.

The J gene is TRBJ1-3, the V gene TRBV27; TRBD1 is a possible D gene (5 bases). The germline V and J ends were trimmed by 8 bases and 4 bases, with 15 bases remaining between them. CDR3 length equals 14 residues. The germline V gene encodes CDR1 MNHEY and CDR2 SMNVEV (reference sequence). CDR3 nucleotide sequence: TGTGCCAGCCGAGGGGCCGGGATAGGAAACACCATATATTTT. Translating gives CASRGAGIGNTIYF.

The chain has TRBV7-3 and TRBJ2-2, with TRBD1 identical over 7 bases. Germline V gene lookup returns CDR1 SGHTA and CDR2 FQGTGA. The CDR3 loop spans 17 amino acids. Germline trimming cut 4 bases from V and 3 bases from J; bases unmatched to any gene: 11. This chain's CDR3 is CASSSDYRGEDTGELFF. CDR3 bases: TGTGCCAGCAGCTCAGACTACAGGGGAGAGGACACCGGGGAGCTGTTTTTT.

The rearrangement joins TRBV28 to TRBJ2-7, with D unresolved. V was pared by 7 bases and J by 0 bases, with 7 bases between. CDR3 length: 12 residues. CDR1 and CDR2 (germline): MDHEN, SYDVKM. CDR3 nucleotides: TGTGCCAGCAACCACCCCTCCTACGAGCAGTACTTC. Translation gives CASNHPSYEQYF.

Only one count was recorded for this clone. The chain combines TRBV19 with TRBJ2-5; 9 nucleotides line up with TRBD1. V lost 5 bases to trimming and J lost 4 bases; unmatched junction nucleotides: 11. CDR3 length: 16 residues. CDR1 is LNHDA and CDR2 is SQIVND in the germline V gene (reference sequence). Here the CDR3 reads CASSSQDRGLLETQYF. The CDR3, as DNA: TGTGCCAGTAGTTCCCAGGACAGGGGCCTTTTAGAGACCCAGTACTTC.

The chain joins TRBV5-8 to TRBJ2-7, with D possibly TRBD1 on 6 matching bases. Per germline, CDR1 SGHTS and CDR2 YDEGEE. V was trimmed by 4 bases and J by 0 bases, leaving 14 bases between them. This CDR3 contains 15 residues. This chain's CDR3 is CASSQGQSSSYEQYF. The DNA of the CDR3 is TGTGCCAGCAGCCAAGGACAGTCGTCCTCCTACGAGCAGTACTTC.

This CDR3 reads CASSLEAGNTEAFF. CDR3 DNA: TGTGCCAGCAGCTTAGAGGCGGGGAACACTGAAGCTTTCTTT. The V and J genes are TRBV7-6 and TRBJ1-1; D is undetermined. V shed 1 base and J shed 1 base, with 7 bases lying between them. Germline CDR1 reads SGHVS; CDR2 reads FNYEAQ. This CDR3 has 14 amino acids. Full variable domain (rest looked up from reference TRBV7-6 and TRBJ1-1): GAGVSQSPRYKVTKRGQDVALRCDPISGHVSLYWYRQALGQGPEFLTYFNYEAQQDKSGLPNDRFSAERPEGSISTLTIQRTEQRDSAMYRCASSLEAGNTEAFFGQGTRLTVV.

The chain employs TRBV28 and TRBJ2-1; 14 positions agree with TRBD2. The CDR3 spans 19 residues. CDR1 and CDR2 (germline): MDHEN, SYDVKM. V lost 7 bases and J lost 3; bases outside the gene matches: 14. The CDR3 coding sequence is TGTGCCAGCACCCAACCGGGACTAGCGGGAGTGCGTCTCTACAATGAGCAGTTCTTC. This codes for CASTQPGLAGVRLYNEQFF.

This rearrangement joins TRBV27 to TRBJ2-2, with no clear D. V dropped 0 bases and J dropped 1 base, with 3 bases sitting between them. The CDR3 loop spans 14 amino acids. Germline CDR1 is MNHEY and CDR2 is SMNVEV (reference sequence). The CDR3 spells CASSLSLNTGELFF. DNA for the CDR3: TGTGCCAGCAGTTTATCGCTGAACACCGGGGAGCTGTTTTTT.

V usage is TRBV5-1 and J usage is TRBJ2-7; no firm D call. Trimming stripped 0 bases from V and 5 bases from J, with 27 bases between. The length of the CDR3 is 19 residues. The germline gives CDR1 SGHRS, CDR2 YFSETQ. This CDR3 is CASSLGPAKRQIGKDEQYF. The CDR3 DNA sequence: TGCGCCAGCAGCTTGGGGCCAGCCAAACGCCAAATCGGAAAGGACGAGCAGTACTTC.

The chain has TRBV19 and TRBJ1-1; unclear D gene. The CDR3 is 14 residues long. Germline V gene sequence: CDR1 LNHDA, CDR2 SQIVND (reference sequence). The germline V and J ends were trimmed by 1 base and 1 base, with 7 bases remaining between them. CDR3 nucleotide sequence: TGTGCCAGTAGTATAGGACGGGCGAACACTGAAGCTTTCTTT. Protein: CASSIGRANTEAFF.

The J gene is TRBJ1-1, the V gene TRBV11-2, with D perhaps matching TRBD1 (6 bases). Germline CDR1 is SGHAT and CDR2 is FQNNGV. The CDR3 sequence is 15 residues long. Trimming cost V 3 bases and J 10 bases, with 21 bases left between them. CDR3 sequence: CASSFEAGVMIGAFF. The CDR3 coding sequence is TGTGCCAGCAGCTTTGAAGCAGGGGTGATGATAGGAGCTTTCTTT.

The chain recombines TRBV9 with TRBJ1-5, with TRBD1 matching over 7 bases. V shed 3 bases and J 4 bases; nucleotides not matched to a gene: 4. This CDR3 is 14 amino acids long. Looked up from germline, CDR1 is SGDLS and CDR2 is YYNGEE. The CDR3: CASSDGTVNQPQHF. The CDR3 DNA is TGTGCCAGCAGCGACGGGACAGTGAATCAGCCCCAGCATTTT.

The genes are TRBV7-9 and TRBJ2-1; either TRBD1 or TRBD2 may fit D (5 bases each). This CDR3 region has 15 residues. Trimming shortened V by 2 bases and J by 4 bases, and 12 bases separated the two germline ends. Germline V lookup: CDR1 SEHNR, CDR2 FQNEAQ (reference sequence). This CDR3 reads CASSLPGRIYNEQFF. CDR3 DNA: TGTGCCAGCAGCTTACCGGGACGAATATACAATGAGCAGTTCTTC.

This chain uses TRBV27 with TRBJ2-2, with 11 bases identical to TRBD2. The germline V gene has CDR1 MNHEY and CDR2 SMNVEV (reference sequence). V trimming: 6 bases; J trimming: 5 bases; junction bases outside the gene matches: 8. CDR3 size: 16 residues. The CDR3 here is CASSYIAGGRTGELFF. CDR3 sequence (DNA): TGTGCCAGCAGCTATATAGCGGGGGGGCGTACCGGGGAGCTGTTTTTT.

The J gene is TRBJ1-1, the V gene TRBV4-3; no clear D gene. Per germline, CDR1 LGHNA and CDR2 YSLEER. This CDR3 has 16 amino acids. Trimming pared 4 bases from V and 1 base from J, leaving 16 bases between. The CDR3 bases are TGCGCCAGCAGCCCTGGGCCGGGGATTAGGAACACTGAAGCTTTCTTT. Translation: CASSPGPGIRNTEAFF.

V gene TRBV4-1 combines with J gene TRBJ2-1, with a weak D call TRBD2 (6 bases). The CDR3 extends over 16 amino acids. Germline assignment: CDR1 MGHRA and CDR2 YSYEKL. Trimming shortened V by 3 bases and J by 5 bases, and 17 bases separated the two germline ends. CDR3 amino acids: CASSQGRIYQDNEQFF. CDR3 bases: TGCGCCAGCAGCCAGGGGAGGATATACCAAGACAATGAGCAGTTCTTC.

The chain employs TRBV9 and TRBJ2-1; possibly TRBD1 or TRBD2 for D (6 bases each). V lost 4 bases, J lost 6 bases, and 14 bases lay in between. CDR3 size: 14 residues. CDR1 SGDLS and CDR2 YYNGEE come from the germline V gene. For the CDR3, the DNA is TGTGCCAGCAGCACACAGCCGGGGGCCAATGAGCAGTTCTTC. This translates into CASSTQPGANEQFF.

The chain is built from TRBV9 and TRBJ2-3; D call uncertain. The length of the CDR3 is 17 residues. V dropped 0 bases and J dropped 2 bases, with 16 bases sitting between them. Per germline, CDR1 SGDLS and CDR2 YYNGEE. In DNA form, the CDR3 reads TGTGCCAGCAGCGTAGTTTCTGGGGAAAGTTTCACAGATACGCAGTATTTT. Protein product: CASSVVSGESFTDTQYF.

V gene TRBV6-1 combines with J gene TRBJ1-5; maybe TRBD1 (5 bases). The CDR3 extends over 16 amino acids. The ends were cut back, 4 bases at V and 8 bases at J, with 21 bases in the middle. Germline V CDR1 and CDR2: MNHNS, SASEGT. In DNA, the CDR3 is TGTGCCAGCAGTGCTCGGGGGGTAGGAGCAATTGAGCCCCAGCATTTT. It is translated as CASSARGVGAIEPQHF.

The J gene is TRBJ1-2, the V gene TRBV25-1, with 11 positions matching TRBD1. Germline V lookup: CDR1 MGHDK, CDR2 SYGVNS. The V and J ends lost 5 bases and 6 bases, in that order; junction bases with no gene match: 2. CDR3 length equals 13 residues. The DNA for the CDR3 is TGTGCCAGCAGTAGGACAGGGGGCGATGGCTACACCTTC. Translated: CASSRTGGDGYTF.

CDR3 nucleotides: TGTGCCAGCAGCTGGACAGGGGAGGGGAGGCGTGAAAAACTGTTTTTT. It translates to CASSWTGEGRREKLFF. The chain uses TRBV7-2 and TRBJ1-4, with 9 bases lining up with TRBD1. CDR1 is SGHTA, CDR2 FQGNSA, per germline. This CDR3 comprises 16 residues. Germline trimming cut 4 bases from V and 7 bases from J; bases unmatched to any gene: 10.

This rearrangement joins TRBV4-1 to TRBJ2-1; 9 bases line up with TRBD2. The V gene end was trimmed by 0 bases and the J gene end by 4 bases; junction bases not matched to a gene: 7. This CDR3 has 17 amino acids. Germline V gene lookup returns CDR1 MGHRA and CDR2 YSYEKL. The CDR3 DNA reads as TGCGCCAGCAGCCAAGAGGCGGCGGGGGGGGAATACAATGAGCAGTTCTTC. It yields the protein CASSQEAAGGEYNEQFF.

The chain uses TRBV13 and TRBJ1-2, with unresolved D. The CDR3 has 14 amino acids. Trimming left V 8 bases short and J 3 bases short, with 16 bases between. Germline V lookup: CDR1 PRHDT, CDR2 FYEKMQ (reference sequence). In DNA form, the CDR3 reads TGTGCCAGCCTCCCCTCGGGGTCAGACTATGGCTACACCTTC. Protein: CASLPSGSDYGYTF.

This chain uses TRBV2 with TRBJ2-2, with TRBD1 as a possible D gene (6 bases). V gave up 1 base and J gave up 7 bases, with 19 bases separating them. Germline V lookup: CDR1 SNHLY, CDR2 FYNNEI. The CDR3 is made up of 17 amino acids. The CDR3 bases are TGTGCCAGCAGTGAAGATGTGTCAGGGGCCTTCTTCGGGGAGCTGTTTTTT. Translation gives CASSEDVSGAFFGELFF.

This chain connects TRBV4-1 to TRBJ1-4; tentative D call: TRBD1 (5 bases). V dropped 5 bases and J dropped 4 bases, with 17 bases sitting between them. Germline values: CDR1 MGHRA, CDR2 YSYEKL. The CDR3 spans 16 residues. CDR3 bases: TGCGCCAGCAGCTACAATTCCGGGACCGGTAATGAAAAACTGTTTTTT. Protein sequence: CASSYNSGTGNEKLFF.

This clone was seen just once. The gene calls are TRBV27 and TRBJ2-7, with TRBD2 matching 10 bases. Germline-derived CDR1 and CDR2 are MNHEY and SMNVEV (reference sequence). The CDR3 covers 15 residues. Trimming cost V 6 bases and J 4 bases; bases outside gene matches: 9. CDR3: CASSSLAGEKYEQYF. CDR3 nucleotides: TGTGCCAGCAGCTCGCTAGCGGGAGAAAAGTACGAGCAGTACTTC.

The rearrangement joins TRBV27 to TRBJ1-1; D is ambiguous. The CDR3 totals 13 residues. Germline V gene data show CDR1 as MNHEY and CDR2 as SMNVEV (reference sequence). The V and J ends lost 5 bases and 0 bases respectively, with 7 bases between them. The CDR3 nucleotides read TGTGCCAGCAGTCCGGGGTTGAACACTGAAGCTTTCTTT. The encoded protein is CASSPGLNTEAFF.

The genes are TRBV9 and TRBJ2-2; 11 nucleotides match TRBD2. The junction had 6 bases not matched to a gene; V was cut back by 6 bases and J by 2 bases. The CDR3 has 16 residues. Germline V CDR1 and CDR2: SGDLS, YYNGEE. The CDR3 loop reads CASNGLAGPNTGELFF. The CDR3 region has the DNA TGTGCCAGCAACGGACTAGCGGGCCCTAACACCGGGGAGCTGTTTTTT.

This chain links TRBV4-1 with TRBJ1-2; D is ambiguous. This CDR3 is 14 amino acids long. Germline assignment: CDR1 MGHRA and CDR2 YSYEKL. The germline V and J ends were trimmed by 4 bases and 5 bases, with 14 bases remaining between them. The CDR3 region is CASSPGPLMYGYTF. DNA for the CDR3: TGCGCCAGCAGCCCCGGGCCCCTTATGTATGGCTACACCTTC.